This T cell receptor beta chain was sequenced during a study of cytomegalovirus exposure and HLA in healthy donors. Points on this clone: Its antigen is currently unknown.

Points from the study as a whole: Later analysis found that TCR beta chains associated with HLA were more clonally expanded than other, equally common chains. Exclusion as indistinguishable affected some V segments, including TRBV6-2 and TRBV6-3.

Amplification used 60 Vbeta primers and 13 Jbeta primers. Original processing notes: Unique TCR beta chains totaled some 78 million in a later count, with around 12 million of them shared. Sequenced by immunoSEQ multiplex PCR; TCRdb stores in-frame clones only, minus some. V and J calls and clone size follow that table, whereas D and trimming were derived from the DNA. This sample has under 200,000 clones; around 77% occur once, and the top ten carry approximately 2.1%. The germline V gene has CDR1 ENHRY and CDR2 SYGVKD. This CDR3 spans 14 amino acids. The V gene end was trimmed by 10 bases and the J gene end by 3 bases; junction bases not matched to a gene: 10.

J is TRBJ1-1 and V is TRBV10-3, with 8 bases identical to TRBD1. This receptor was obtained from a man aged 45-65 years in good health and CMV-seropositive. Material for sequencing was PBMCs. The CDR3 nucleotides are TGTGCCACGGGCCAGGGGGCGCTGGACACTGAAGCTTTCTTT. Translating it yields CATGQGALDTEAFF.